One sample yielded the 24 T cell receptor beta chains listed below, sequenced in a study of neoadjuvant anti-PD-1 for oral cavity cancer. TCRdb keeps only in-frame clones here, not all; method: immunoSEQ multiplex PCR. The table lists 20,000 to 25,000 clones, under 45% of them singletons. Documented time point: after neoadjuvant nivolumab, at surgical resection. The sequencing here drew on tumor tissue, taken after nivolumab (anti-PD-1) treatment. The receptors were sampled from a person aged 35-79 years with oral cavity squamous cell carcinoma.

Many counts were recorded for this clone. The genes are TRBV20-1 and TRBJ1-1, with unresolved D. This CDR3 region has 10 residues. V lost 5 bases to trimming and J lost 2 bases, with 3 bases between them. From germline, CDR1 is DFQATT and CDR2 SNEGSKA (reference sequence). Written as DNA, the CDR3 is TGCAGTGCTTTTAACACTGAAGCTTTCTTT. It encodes CSAFNTEAFF.

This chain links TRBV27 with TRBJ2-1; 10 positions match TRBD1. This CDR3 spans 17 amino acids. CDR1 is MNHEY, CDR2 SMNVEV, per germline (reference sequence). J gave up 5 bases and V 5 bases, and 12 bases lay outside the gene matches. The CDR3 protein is CASSPGQGKVGDNEQFF. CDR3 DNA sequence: TGTGCCAGCAGTCCGGGACAGGGGAAGGTAGGAGACAATGAGCAGTTCTTC.

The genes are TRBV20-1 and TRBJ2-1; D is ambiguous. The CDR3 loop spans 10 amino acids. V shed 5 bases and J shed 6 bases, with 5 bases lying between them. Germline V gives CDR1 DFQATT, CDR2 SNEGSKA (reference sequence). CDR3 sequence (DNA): TGCAGTGCTGGAGTCAATGAGCAGTTCTTC. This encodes CSAGVNEQFF.

CDR3 sequence reads: CASSPQQGVWGYTF. The CDR3 DNA is TGTGCCAGCTCACCACAACAGGGTGTTTGGGGCTACACCTTC. The chain couples TRBV18 to TRBJ1-2; TRBD1 is a possible D gene (6 bases). The germline CDR1 and CDR2 sequences are KGHSH and LQKENI. This CDR3 has 14 amino acids. Trimming shortened V by 1 base and J by 8 bases, and 14 bases separated the two germline ends.

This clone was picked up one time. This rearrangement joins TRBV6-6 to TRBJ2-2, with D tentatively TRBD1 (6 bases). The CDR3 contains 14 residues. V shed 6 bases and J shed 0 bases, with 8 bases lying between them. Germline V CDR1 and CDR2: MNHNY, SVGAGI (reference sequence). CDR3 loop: CASRQGTNTGELFF. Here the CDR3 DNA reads TGTGCCAGCAGACAGGGCACGAACACCGGGGAGCTGTTTTTT.

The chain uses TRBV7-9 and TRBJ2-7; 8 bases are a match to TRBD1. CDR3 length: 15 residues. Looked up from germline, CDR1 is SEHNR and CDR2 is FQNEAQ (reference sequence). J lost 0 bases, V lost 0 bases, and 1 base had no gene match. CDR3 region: CASSLADRVSYEQYF. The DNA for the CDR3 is TGTGCCAGCAGCTTAGCGGACAGGGTCTCCTACGAGCAGTACTTC.

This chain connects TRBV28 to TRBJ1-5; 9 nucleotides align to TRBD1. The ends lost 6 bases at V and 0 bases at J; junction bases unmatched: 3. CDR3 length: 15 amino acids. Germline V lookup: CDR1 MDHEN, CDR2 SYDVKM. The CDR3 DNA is TGTGCCAGCAGGGGACAGGGTAGTAGCAATCAGCCCCAGCATTTT. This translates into CASRGQGSSNQPQHF. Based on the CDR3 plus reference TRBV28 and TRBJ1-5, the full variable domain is DVKVTQSSRYLVKRTGEKVFLECVQDMDHENMFWYRQDPGLGLRLIYFSYDVKMKEKGDIPEGYSVSREKKERFSLILESASTNQTSMYLCASRGQGSSNQPQHFGDGTRLSIL.

The CDR3 coding sequence is TGTGCCAGCAGCGTAGGACAGGGGGCGAACACCGGGGAGCTGTTTTTT. Protein product: CASSVGQGANTGELFF. The rearrangement uses TRBV9 and TRBJ2-2, with 9 nucleotides matching TRBD1. Germline V gene data show CDR1 as SGDLS and CDR2 as YYNGEE. V shed 0 bases, J shed 0 bases, and the junction held 0 bases outside the gene matches. The CDR3 has 16 amino acids.

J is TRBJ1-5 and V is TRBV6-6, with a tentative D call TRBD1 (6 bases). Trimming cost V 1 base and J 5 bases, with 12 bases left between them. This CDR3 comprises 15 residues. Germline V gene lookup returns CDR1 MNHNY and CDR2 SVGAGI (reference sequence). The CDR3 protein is CASSYLQGRDQPQHF. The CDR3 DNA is TGTGCCAGCAGTTACTTACAGGGAAGGGATCAGCCCCAGCATTTT.

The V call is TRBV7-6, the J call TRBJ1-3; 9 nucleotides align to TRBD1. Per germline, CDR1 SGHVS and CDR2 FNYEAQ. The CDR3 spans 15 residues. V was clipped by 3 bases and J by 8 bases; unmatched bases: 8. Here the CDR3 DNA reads TGTGCCAGCAGCTTGGACAGGGGCGCTTGGGACACCATATATTTT. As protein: CASSLDRGAWDTIYF.

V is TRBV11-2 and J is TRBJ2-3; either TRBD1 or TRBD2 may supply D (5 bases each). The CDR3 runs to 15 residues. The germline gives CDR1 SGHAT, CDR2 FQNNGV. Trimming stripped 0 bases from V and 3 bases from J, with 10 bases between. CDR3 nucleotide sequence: TGTGCCAGCAGCTTAGATGGGACCCGGACAGATACGCAGTATTTT. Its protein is CASSLDGTRTDTQYF.

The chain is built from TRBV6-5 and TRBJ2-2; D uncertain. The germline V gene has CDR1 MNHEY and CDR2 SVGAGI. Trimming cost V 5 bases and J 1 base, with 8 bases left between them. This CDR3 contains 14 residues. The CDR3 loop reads CASSTTRNTGELFF. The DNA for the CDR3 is TGTGCCAGCAGTACGACACGGAACACCGGGGAGCTGTTTTTT.

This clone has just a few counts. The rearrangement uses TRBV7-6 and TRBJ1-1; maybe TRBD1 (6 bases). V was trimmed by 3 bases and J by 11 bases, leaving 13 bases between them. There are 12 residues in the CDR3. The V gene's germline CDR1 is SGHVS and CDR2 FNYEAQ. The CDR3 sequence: CASSFLGGAAFF. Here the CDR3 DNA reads TGTGCCAGCAGCTTTCTCGGGGGGGCTGCTTTCTTT.

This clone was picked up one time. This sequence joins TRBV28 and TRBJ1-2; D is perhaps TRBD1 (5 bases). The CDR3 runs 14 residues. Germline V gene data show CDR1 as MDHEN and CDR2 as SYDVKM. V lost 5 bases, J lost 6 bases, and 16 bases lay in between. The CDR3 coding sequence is TGTGCCAGCAGTGAATGGGCAGGGAGAGATGGCTACACCTTC. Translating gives CASSEWAGRDGYTF.

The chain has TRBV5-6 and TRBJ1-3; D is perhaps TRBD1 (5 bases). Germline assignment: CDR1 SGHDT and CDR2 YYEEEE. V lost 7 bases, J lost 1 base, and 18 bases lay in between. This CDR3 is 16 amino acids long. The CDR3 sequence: CASWREGLTSGNTIYF. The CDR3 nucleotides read TGTGCCAGCTGGAGGGAGGGACTAACTTCTGGAAACACCATATATTTT.

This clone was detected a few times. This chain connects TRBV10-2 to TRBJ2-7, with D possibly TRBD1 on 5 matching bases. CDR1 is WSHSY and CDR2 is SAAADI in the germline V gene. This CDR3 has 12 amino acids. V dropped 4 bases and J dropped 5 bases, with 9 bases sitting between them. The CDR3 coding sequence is TGCGCCAGCAGTGGGGGCCTTGACGAGCAGTACTTC. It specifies CASSGGLDEQYF.

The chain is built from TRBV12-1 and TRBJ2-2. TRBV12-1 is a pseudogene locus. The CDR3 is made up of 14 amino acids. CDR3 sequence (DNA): TGTGCCAGCAGCCTCGACCGGAACACCGGGGAGCTGTTTTTT. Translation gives CASSLDRNTGELFF.

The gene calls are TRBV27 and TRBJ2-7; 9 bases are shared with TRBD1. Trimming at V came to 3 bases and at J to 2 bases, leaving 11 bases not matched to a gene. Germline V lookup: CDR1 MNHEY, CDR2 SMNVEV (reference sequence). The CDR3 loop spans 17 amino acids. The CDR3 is CASSLRWGQGDPYEQYF. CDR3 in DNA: TGTGCCAGCAGTTTGCGTTGGGGACAGGGAGATCCCTACGAGCAGTACTTC.

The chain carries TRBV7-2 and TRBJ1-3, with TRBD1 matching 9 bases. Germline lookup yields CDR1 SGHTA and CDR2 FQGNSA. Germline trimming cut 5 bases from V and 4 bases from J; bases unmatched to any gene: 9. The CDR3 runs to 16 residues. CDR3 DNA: TGTGCCAGCAGCACCCAGGGACAGGGATCCGGAAACACCATATATTTT. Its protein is CASSTQGQGSGNTIYF.

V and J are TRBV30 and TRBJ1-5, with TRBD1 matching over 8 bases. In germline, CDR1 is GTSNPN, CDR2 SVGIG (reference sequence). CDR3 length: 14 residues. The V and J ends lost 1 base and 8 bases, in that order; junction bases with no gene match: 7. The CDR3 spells CAWSATGAREPQHF. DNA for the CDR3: TGTGCCTGGAGTGCGACAGGGGCAAGGGAGCCCCAGCATTTT.

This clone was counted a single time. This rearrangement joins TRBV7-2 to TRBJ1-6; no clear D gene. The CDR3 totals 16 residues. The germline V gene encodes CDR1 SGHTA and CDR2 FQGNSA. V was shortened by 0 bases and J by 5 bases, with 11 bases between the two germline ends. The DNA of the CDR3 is TGTGCCAGCAGCTTAGCAGCCATGGTCAATAATTCACCCCTCCACTTT. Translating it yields CASSLAAMVNNSPLHF. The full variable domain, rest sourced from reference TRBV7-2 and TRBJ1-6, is GAGVSQSPSNKVTEKGKDVELRCDPISGHTALYWYRQSLGQGLEFLIYFQGNSAPDKSGLPSDRFSAERTGGSVSTLTIQRTQQEDSAVYLCASSLAAMVNNSPLHFGNGTRLTVT.

CDR3 in DNA: TGTGCCAGCAGCCCAGGGAGGGACAGGGTACGGAATTCACCCCTCCACTTT. It specifies CASSPGRDRVRNSPLHF. This chain links TRBV5-4 with TRBJ1-6, with TRBD1 identical over 9 bases. Losses at the gene ends were 4 bases for V and 7 bases for J; bases not matched to a gene: 12. This CDR3 comprises 17 residues. Germline lookup yields CDR1 SGHNT and CDR2 YYREEE (reference sequence). The full variable domain, with the rest looked up from reference TRBV5-4 and TRBJ1-6, is ETGVTQSPTHLIKTRGQQVTLRCSSQSGHNTVSWYQQALGQGPQFIFQYYREEENGRGNFPPRFSGLQFPNYSSELNVNALELDDSALYLCASSPGRDRVRNSPLHFGNGTRLTVT.

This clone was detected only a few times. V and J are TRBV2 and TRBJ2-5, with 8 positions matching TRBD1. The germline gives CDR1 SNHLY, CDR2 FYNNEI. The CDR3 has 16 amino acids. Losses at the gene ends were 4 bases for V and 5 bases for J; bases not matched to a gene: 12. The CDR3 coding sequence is TGTGCCAGCAGTGGAGGGGCGGCAGGGGGCCGGGAGACCCAGTACTTC. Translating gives CASSGGAAGGRETQYF.

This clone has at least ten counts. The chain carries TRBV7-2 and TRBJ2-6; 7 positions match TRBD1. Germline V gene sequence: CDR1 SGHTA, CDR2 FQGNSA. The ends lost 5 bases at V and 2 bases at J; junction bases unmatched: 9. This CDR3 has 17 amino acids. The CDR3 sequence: CASSPRQGLAGANVLTF. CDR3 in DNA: TGTGCCAGCAGCCCAAGACAGGGTTTGGCTGGGGCCAACGTCCTGACTTTC. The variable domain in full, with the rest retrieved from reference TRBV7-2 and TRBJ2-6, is GAGVSQSPSNKVTEKGKDVELRCDPISGHTALYWYRQSLGQGLEFLIYFQGNSAPDKSGLPSDRFSAERTGGSVSTLTIQRTQQEDSAVYLCASSPRQGLAGANVLTFGAGSRLTVL.